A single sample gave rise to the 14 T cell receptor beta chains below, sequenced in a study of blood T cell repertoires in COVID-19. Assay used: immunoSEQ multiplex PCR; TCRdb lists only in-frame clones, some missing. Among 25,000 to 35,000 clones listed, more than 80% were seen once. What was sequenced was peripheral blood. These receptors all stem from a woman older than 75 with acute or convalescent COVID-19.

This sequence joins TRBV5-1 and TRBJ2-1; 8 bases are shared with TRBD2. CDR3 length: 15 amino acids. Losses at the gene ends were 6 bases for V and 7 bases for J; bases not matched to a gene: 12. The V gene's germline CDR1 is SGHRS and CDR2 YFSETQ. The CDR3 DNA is TGCGCCAGCAACCCTTCGGGGGGGCGGGAGAATGAGCAGTTCTTC. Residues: CASNPSGGRENEQFF. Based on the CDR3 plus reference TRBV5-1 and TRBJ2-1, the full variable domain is KAGVTQTPRYLIKTRGQQVTLSCSPISGHRSVSWYQQTPGQGLQFLFEYFSETQRNKGNFPGRFSGRQFSNSRSEMNVSTLELGDSALYLCASNPSGGRENEQFFGPGTRLTVL.

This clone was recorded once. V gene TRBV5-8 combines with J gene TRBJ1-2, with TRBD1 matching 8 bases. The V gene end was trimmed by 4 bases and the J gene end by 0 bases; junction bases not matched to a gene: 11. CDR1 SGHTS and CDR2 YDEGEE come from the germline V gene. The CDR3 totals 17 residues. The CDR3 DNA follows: TGTGCCAGCAGCCCCTGGACAGGGACGGGAGCTAACTATGGCTACACCTTC. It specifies CASSPWTGTGANYGYTF.

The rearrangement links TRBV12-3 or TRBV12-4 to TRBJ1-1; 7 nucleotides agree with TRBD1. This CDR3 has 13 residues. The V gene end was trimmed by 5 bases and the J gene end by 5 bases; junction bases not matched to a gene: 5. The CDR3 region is CASSRQGLTEAFF. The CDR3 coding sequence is TGTGCCAGCAGTCGACAGGGTTTGACTGAAGCTTTCTTT.

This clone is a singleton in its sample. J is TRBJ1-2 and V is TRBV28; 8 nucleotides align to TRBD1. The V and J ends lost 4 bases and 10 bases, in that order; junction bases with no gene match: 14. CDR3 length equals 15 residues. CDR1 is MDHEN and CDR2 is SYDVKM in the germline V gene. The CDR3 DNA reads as TGTGCCAGCAGTTACTCGGACAGGGCAATTCTAGTCTACACCTTC. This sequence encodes CASSYSDRAILVYTF.

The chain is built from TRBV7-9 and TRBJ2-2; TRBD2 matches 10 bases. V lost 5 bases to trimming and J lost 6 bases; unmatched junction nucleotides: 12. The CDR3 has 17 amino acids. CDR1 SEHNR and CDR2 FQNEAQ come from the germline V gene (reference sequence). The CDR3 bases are TGTGCCAGCAGCCCAAGGAGGGGACTAGCGTCCGCCGGGGAGCTGTTTTTT. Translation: CASSPRRGLASAGELFF.

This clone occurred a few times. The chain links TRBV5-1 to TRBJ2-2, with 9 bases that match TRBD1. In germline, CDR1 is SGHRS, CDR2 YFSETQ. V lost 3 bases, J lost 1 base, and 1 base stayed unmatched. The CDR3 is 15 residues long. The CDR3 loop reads CASSSGQGNTGELFF. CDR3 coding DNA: TGCGCCAGCAGCTCGGGACAGGGGAACACCGGGGAGCTGTTTTTT.

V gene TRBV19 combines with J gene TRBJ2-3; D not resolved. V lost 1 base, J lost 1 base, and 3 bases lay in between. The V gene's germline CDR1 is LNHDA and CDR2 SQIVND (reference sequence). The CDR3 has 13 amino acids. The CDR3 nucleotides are TGTGCCAGTAGTATAGCCGGCACAGATACGCAGTATTTT. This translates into CASSIAGTDTQYF.

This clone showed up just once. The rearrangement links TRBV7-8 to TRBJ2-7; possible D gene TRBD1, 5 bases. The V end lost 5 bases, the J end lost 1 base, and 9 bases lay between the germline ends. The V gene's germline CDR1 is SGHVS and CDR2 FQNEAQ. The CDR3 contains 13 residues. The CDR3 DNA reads TGTGCCAGCAGCGGCAGGGATTCCTACGAGCAGTACTTC. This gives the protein CASSGRDSYEQYF.

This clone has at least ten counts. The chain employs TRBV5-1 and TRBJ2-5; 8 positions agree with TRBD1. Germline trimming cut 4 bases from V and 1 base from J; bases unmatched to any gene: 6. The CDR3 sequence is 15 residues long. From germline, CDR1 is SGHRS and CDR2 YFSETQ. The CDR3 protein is CASSPDRVGQETQYF. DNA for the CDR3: TGCGCCAGCAGCCCGGACAGGGTTGGCCAAGAGACCCAGTACTTC.

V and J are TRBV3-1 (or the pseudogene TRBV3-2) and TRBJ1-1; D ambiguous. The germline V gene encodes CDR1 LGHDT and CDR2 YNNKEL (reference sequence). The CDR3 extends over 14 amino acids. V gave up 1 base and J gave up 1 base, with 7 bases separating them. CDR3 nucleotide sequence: TGTGCCAGCAGCCAAGGTTCTAGGAACACTGAAGCTTTCTTT. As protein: CASSQGSRNTEAFF.

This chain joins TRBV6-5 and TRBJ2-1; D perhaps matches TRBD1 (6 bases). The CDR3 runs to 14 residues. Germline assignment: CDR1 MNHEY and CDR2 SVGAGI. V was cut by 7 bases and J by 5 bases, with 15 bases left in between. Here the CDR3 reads CASMTEGGHNEQFF. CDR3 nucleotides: TGTGCCAGCATGACAGAAGGGGGACACAATGAGCAGTTCTTC.

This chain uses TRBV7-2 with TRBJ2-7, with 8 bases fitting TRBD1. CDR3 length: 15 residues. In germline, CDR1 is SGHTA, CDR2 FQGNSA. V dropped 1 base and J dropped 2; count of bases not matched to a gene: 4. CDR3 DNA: TGTGCCAGCAGCTTAGAGGACAGGGATGCCTACGAGCAGTACTTC. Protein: CASSLEDRDAYEQYF.

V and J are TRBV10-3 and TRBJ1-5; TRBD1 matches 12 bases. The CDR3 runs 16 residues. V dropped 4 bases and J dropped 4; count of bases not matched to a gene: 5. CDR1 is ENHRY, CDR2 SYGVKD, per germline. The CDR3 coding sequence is TGTGCCATCAGTGGGGACAGGGGGCGTCGTAATCAGCCCCAGCATTTT. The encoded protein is CAISGDRGRRNQPQHF.

The CDR3 region has the DNA TGTGCCAGCAGTTTAATTCCCCTTGAAGCTTTCTTT. Its protein is CASSLIPLEAFF. The J gene is TRBJ1-1, the V gene TRBV28; D is uncertain. The germline V gene encodes CDR1 MDHEN and CDR2 SYDVKM. The V end lost 2 bases, the J end lost 7 bases, and 8 bases lay between the germline ends. The CDR3 consists of 12 residues.